The clone carrying this T cell receptor (beta chain) turned up a few times. The antigen remains unidentified. The data are from a study of T cell responses to AZD1222 COVID-19 vaccine. V gave up 2 bases and J gave up 3 bases, with 14 bases separating them. Germline V CDR1 and CDR2: MNHNS, SASEGT. The CDR3 has 16 amino acids. TCRdb's copy holds only in-frame clones and misses some; the assay was immunoSEQ multiplex PCR. The repertoire has some 100,000 clones, more than 75% of them found once; the top ten carry approximately 22%. General study findings and limits: The sample set comprised mostly white British donors with more females, and clonal diversity was possibly underestimated. Close to half of spike-specific TCRs reportedly recognize unmutated variant regions. Repertoire collection took place solely once the T cell response had peaked. Two doses of AZD1222 preceded a rise in Spike-specific TCR breadth and depth.

This TCR came from an adult in good health. V usage is TRBV6-1 and J usage is TRBJ1-5; perhaps TRBD1 as D (6 bases). The material sequenced was peripheral blood, taken on day 0 of AZD1222 vaccination. The CDR3 region has the DNA TGTGCCAGCAGTGAAAAGTCCCGGACAGTCAATCAGCCCCAGCATTTT. Its translation: CASSEKSRTVNQPQHF.